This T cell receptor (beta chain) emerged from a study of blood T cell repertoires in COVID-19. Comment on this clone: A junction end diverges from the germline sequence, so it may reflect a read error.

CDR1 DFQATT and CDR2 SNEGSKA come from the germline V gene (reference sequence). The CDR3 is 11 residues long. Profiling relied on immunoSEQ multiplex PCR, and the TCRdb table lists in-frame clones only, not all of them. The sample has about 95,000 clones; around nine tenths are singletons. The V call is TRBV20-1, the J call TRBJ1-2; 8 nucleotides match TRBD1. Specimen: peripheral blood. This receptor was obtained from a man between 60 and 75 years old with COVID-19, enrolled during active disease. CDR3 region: CSARETGDYTF. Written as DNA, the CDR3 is TGCAGTGCGAGAGAGACAGGGGACTACACCTTC.